The 18 T cell receptor beta chains below were found in one sample sequenced in a study of blood T cells in healthy people across ages. A second PCR of roughly 7 to 11 cycles used a sample-barcoded 5' primer and a J-beta primer mix. From the 5' RACE reads, TCRdb called clonotypes with MiXCR, one entry per CDR3 protein. The sample lists 800,000 to 900,000 distinct CDR3 sequences; around 62% were seen once. The source material was blood. All receptors come from a man aged 25 to 40 in good health.

This clonotype is a singleton in its sample. This chain uses TRBV18 with TRBJ1-2; TRBD1 might be the D (6 bases). The CDR3 sequence is 15 residues long. Trimming removed 8 bases at V and 1 base at J, with 17 bases between. CDR1 and CDR2 (germline): KGHSH, LQKENI. The CDR3 sequence is CASHSGAGSNYGYTF. CDR3 coding DNA: TGTGCCAGCCACTCAGGGGCGGGAAGTAACTATGGCTACACCTTC.

This CDR3 reads CASSLRGPLSGELFF. The CDR3 nucleotides are TGTGCCAGCAGTCTGAGGGGGCCATTATCCGGGGAGCTGTTTTTT. The chain is built from TRBV27 and TRBJ2-2, with 7 bases lining up with TRBD1. Germline V lookup: CDR1 MNHEY, CDR2 SMNVEV (reference sequence). This CDR3 has 15 amino acids. Germline trimming cut 5 bases from V and 6 bases from J; bases unmatched to any gene: 9.

The rearrangement links TRBV4-3 to TRBJ1-4, with D possibly TRBD1 on 5 matching bases. The V gene lost 0 bases and the J gene lost 8 bases, with 13 bases spanning the gap. Germline V gene lookup returns CDR1 LGHNA and CDR2 YSLEER. This CDR3 spans 15 amino acids. The CDR3 DNA sequence: TGCGCCAGCAGCCAAGATATGAGGGAGGGGGAAAAACTGTTTTTT. This codes for CASSQDMREGEKLFF.

The V call is TRBV3-1, the J call TRBJ2-7; 7 bases are a match to TRBD1. V lost 10 bases and J lost 4; bases outside the gene matches: 7. This CDR3 is 12 amino acids long. Germline loops: CDR1 LGHDT, CDR2 YNNKEL (reference sequence). As DNA, the CDR3 is TGTGCCATCCAGGGGGTCGCATACGAGCAGTACTTC. Protein sequence: CAIQGVAYEQYF.

This clonotype was detected only once. The junction and the germline gene differ at one end; a read error may be behind it. The chain combines TRBV7-2 with TRBJ2-7, with 9 bases lining up with TRBD2. CDR1 is SGHTA, CDR2 FQGNSA, per germline. This CDR3 is built from 16 residues. The CDR3 coding sequence is TGTGCCAGTAGCTTAGTGGCTAGCGGGGAGACCTACGAGCAGTACTTC. Translated: CASSLVASGETYEQYF.

This clonotype was counted only a few times. The V and J genes are TRBV15 and TRBJ2-7; D may be TRBD1 or TRBD2 (5 bases each). Trimming removed 0 bases at V and 2 bases at J, with 11 bases between. This CDR3 is built from 15 residues. The germline V gene encodes CDR1 LNHNV and CDR2 YYDKDF (reference sequence). CDR3 region: CATSRDRRGPYEQYF. CDR3 bases: TGTGCCACCAGCAGAGATCGAAGGGGACCCTACGAGCAGTACTTC.

The J gene is TRBJ2-7, the V gene TRBV7-2; D assignment may be TRBD1 or TRBD2 (6 bases each). Germline V gives CDR1 SGHTA, CDR2 FQGNSA. V gave up 5 bases and J gave up 0 bases, with 20 bases separating them. The CDR3 sequence is 17 residues long. This CDR3 is CASSRGGRDMSSYEQYF. The CDR3 DNA is TGTGCCAGCAGCCGAGGGGGGCGGGACATGAGCTCCTACGAGCAGTACTTC.

V is TRBV25-1 and J is TRBJ2-6; tentatively, D is TRBD2 (5 bases). CDR1 and CDR2 from the germline V gene are MGHDK and SYGVNS. Trimming removed 4 bases at V and 1 base at J, with 11 bases between. This CDR3 comprises 16 residues. The CDR3, as DNA: TGTGCCAGCAGTGGACAACAGCGGTCTGGGGCCAACGTCCTGACTTTC. The encoded protein is CASSGQQRSGANVLTF.

The V gene is TRBV10-3, the J gene TRBJ2-1; possibly TRBD2 for D (5 bases). Trimming cost V 0 bases and J 3 bases, with 12 bases left between them. This CDR3 region has 16 residues. Germline V gives CDR1 ENHRY, CDR2 SYGVKD. The CDR3 region is CAISESGEGGYNEQFF. As DNA, the CDR3 is TGTGCCATCAGTGAGTCTGGAGAGGGCGGCTACAATGAGCAGTTCTTC.

This clonotype turned up a few times. V and J are TRBV5-1 and TRBJ2-5, with D uncertain. V gave up 0 bases and J gave up 7 bases, with 10 bases separating them. The CDR3 contains 13 residues. From germline, CDR1 is SGHRS and CDR2 YFSETQ. CDR3 sequence: CASSLDLLGTQYF. The CDR3, as DNA: TGCGCCAGCAGCTTGGACCTTTTGGGGACCCAGTACTTC. The variable domain in full, with the rest retrieved from reference TRBV5-1 and TRBJ2-5, is KAGVTQTPRYLIKTRGQQVTLSCSPISGHRSVSWYQQTPGQGLQFLFEYFSETQRNKGNFPGRFSGRQFSNSRSEMNVSTLELGDSALYLCASSLDLLGTQYFGPGTRLLVL.

The chain is built from TRBV4-3 and TRBJ2-3; 9 nucleotides align to TRBD2. J lost 5 bases, V lost 0 bases, and 9 bases had no gene match. The CDR3 runs to 17 residues. Germline-derived CDR1 and CDR2 are LGHNA and YSLEER. CDR3 region: CASSQDGRGGRGDTQYF. CDR3 DNA: TGCGCCAGCAGCCAAGATGGGCGGGGGGGCCGAGGAGATACGCAGTATTTT.

Comments on this clonotype: The junction and the germline gene differ at one end; a read error may be behind it. The chain recombines TRBV10-3 with TRBJ2-3, with D uncertain. CDR1 is ENHRY, CDR2 SYGVKD, per germline. The length of the CDR3 is 15 residues. As DNA, the CDR3 is TGTGTCATCAGTGAGTCTGGATCCCACCTGGATACGCAGTATTTT. Translating gives CVISESGSHLDTQYF.

The rearrangement joins TRBV20-1 to TRBJ2-5, with TRBD1 identical over 10 bases. The CDR3 loop spans 18 amino acids. From germline, CDR1 is DFQATT and CDR2 SNEGSKA (reference sequence). J was trimmed by 5 bases and V by 4 bases; bases with no gene match: 19. This chain's CDR3 is CSAILFLGDRGPAETQYF. The DNA for the CDR3 is TGCAGTGCTATTTTATTTTTAGGGGACAGGGGCCCTGCTGAGACCCAGTACTTC.

This chain connects TRBV7-8 to TRBJ1-2, with 8 nucleotides matching TRBD1. CDR3 length equals 15 residues. J was trimmed by 7 bases and V by 3 bases; bases with no gene match: 10. Germline lookup yields CDR1 SGHVS and CDR2 FQNEAQ. CDR3 sequence reads: CASSLHPGQVGGYTF. As DNA, the CDR3 is TGTGCCAGCAGCTTGCACCCGGGACAGGTCGGTGGCTACACCTTC.

The CDR3 protein is CSASLTSDTQYF. For the CDR3, the DNA is TGCAGTGCTAGTTTAACTTCAGATACGCAGTATTTT. The V gene is TRBV20-1, the J gene TRBJ2-3, with unresolved D. From germline, CDR1 is DFQATT and CDR2 SNEGSKA (reference sequence). V dropped 3 bases and J dropped 4 bases, with 8 bases sitting between them. The CDR3 spans 12 residues.

This clonotype was detected once. This chain uses TRBV28 with TRBJ2-7; D unresolved. CDR1 is MDHEN and CDR2 is SYDVKM in the germline V gene. There are 11 residues in the CDR3. Between the trimmed V and J ends, which lost 5 bases and 7 bases, there was a span of 9 bases. The CDR3 DNA is TGTGCCAGCAGTCCCTCATGGGAGCAGTACTTC. Amino acids: CASSPSWEQYF.

The V call is TRBV5-1, the J call TRBJ2-7; 7 bases are shared with TRBD1. The CDR3 sequence is 16 residues long. Germline loops: CDR1 SGHRS, CDR2 YFSETQ. V gave up 4 bases and J gave up 4 bases; unmatched junction bases: 14. CDR3 coding DNA: TGCGCCAGCAGCAAAGATGGGACAGCAAATAATTACGAGCAGTACTTC. Protein: CASSKDGTANNYEQYF.

This clonotype was picked up a small number of times. The CDR3 region is CASSPSPIRNYEQYF. In DNA form, the CDR3 reads TGTGCCAGCAGTCCGAGCCCAATCCGGAACTACGAGCAGTACTTC. The chain couples TRBV27 to TRBJ2-5; D not resolved. The J call may be incorrect, as the DNA end agrees better with TRBJ2-7. CDR3 length: 15 residues. Germline V gene lookup returns CDR1 MNHEY and CDR2 SMNVEV (reference sequence).